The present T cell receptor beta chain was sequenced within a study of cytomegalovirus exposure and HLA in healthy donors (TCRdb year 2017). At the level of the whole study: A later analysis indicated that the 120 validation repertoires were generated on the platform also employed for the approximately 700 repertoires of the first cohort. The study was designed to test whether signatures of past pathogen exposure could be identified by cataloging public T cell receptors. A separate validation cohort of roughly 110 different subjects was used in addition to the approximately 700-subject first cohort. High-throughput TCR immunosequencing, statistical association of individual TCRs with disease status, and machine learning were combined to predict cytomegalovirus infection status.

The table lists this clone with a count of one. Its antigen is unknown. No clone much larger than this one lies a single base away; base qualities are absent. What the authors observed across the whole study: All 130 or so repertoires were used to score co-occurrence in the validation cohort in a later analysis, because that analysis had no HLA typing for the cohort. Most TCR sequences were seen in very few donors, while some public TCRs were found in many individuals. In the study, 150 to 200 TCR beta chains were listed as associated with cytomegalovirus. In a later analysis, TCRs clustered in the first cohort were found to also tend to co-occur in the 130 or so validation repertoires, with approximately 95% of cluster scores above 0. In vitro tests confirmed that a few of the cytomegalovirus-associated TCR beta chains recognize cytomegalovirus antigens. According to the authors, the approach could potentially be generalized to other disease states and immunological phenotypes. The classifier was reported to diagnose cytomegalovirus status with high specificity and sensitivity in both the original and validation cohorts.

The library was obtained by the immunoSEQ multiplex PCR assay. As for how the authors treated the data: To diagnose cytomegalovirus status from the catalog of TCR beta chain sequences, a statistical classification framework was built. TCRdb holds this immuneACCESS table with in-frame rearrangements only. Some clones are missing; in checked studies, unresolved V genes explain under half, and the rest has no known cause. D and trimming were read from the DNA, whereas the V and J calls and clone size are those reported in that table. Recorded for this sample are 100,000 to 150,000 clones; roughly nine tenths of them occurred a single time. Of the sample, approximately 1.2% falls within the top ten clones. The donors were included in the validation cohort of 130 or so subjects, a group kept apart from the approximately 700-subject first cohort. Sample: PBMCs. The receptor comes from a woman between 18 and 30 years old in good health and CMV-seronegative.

DNA sequence: TGTGCCAGCAGCTTACGAGGGTCACCCACAGATACGCAGTATTTT. Its protein product is CASSLRGSPTDTQYF. The chain links TRBV11-3 with TRBJ2-3; the D region possibly corresponds to TRBD2 (5 bases align). Including the terminal cysteine and phenylalanine, the CDR3 comprises 15 residues. Left in the record is the CDR3 DNA by itself, 45 bases read in frame from the first base. CDR1 SGHNT and CDR2 YENEEA are derived from the germline V gene. V lost 2 bases and J lost 2 bases; the stretch between them is 11 bases long.